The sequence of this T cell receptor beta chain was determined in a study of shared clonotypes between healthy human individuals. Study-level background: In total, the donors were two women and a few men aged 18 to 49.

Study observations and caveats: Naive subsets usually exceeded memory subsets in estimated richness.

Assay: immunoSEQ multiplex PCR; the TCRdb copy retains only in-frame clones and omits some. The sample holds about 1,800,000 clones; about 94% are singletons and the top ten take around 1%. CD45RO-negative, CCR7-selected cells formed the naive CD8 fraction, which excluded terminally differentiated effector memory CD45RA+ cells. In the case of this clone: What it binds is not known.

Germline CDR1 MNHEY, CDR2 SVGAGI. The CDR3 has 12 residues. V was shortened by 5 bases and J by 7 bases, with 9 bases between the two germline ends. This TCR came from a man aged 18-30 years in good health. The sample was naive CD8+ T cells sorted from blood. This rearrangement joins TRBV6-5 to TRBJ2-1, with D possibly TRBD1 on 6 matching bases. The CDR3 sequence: CASSTTGNEQFF. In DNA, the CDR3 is TGTGCCAGCAGTACTACAGGGAATGAGCAGTTCTTC.